These 11 T cell receptor beta chains were all obtained from the same sample, sequenced in a study of cytomegalovirus exposure and HLA in healthy donors. Vbeta (60) and Jbeta (13) primers were used in the PCR. Clones were read by immunoSEQ multiplex PCR, and TCRdb kept only the in-frame ones, dropping some. The table shows 100,000 to 150,000 clones, with over 60% occurring only once. Sequencing input: PBMCs. Receptors originate from a man aged 18 to 35 in good health and CMV-seronegative.

This chain uses TRBV28 with TRBJ1-1, with D perhaps TRBD1 (5 bases). Trimming stripped 5 bases from V and 0 bases from J, with 13 bases between. CDR1 is MDHEN and CDR2 is SYDVKM in the germline V gene. The CDR3 length is 15 residues. The CDR3 sequence is CASSQTDKMNTEAFF. The DNA of the CDR3 is TGTGCCAGCAGTCAAACGGACAAAATGAACACTGAAGCTTTCTTT.

By sample share, this clone is medium-sized. V and J are TRBV4-1 and TRBJ2-5; unclear D gene. Trimming cost V 1 base and J 3 bases, with 6 bases left between them. The CDR3 is 13 amino acids. Germline assignment: CDR1 MGHRA and CDR2 YSYEKL. The CDR3 spells CASSQAGEETQYF. In DNA form, the CDR3 reads TGCGCCAGCAGCCAAGCCGGAGAAGAGACCCAGTACTTC.

V and J are TRBV7-2 and TRBJ2-5; TRBD2 matches 7 bases. The CDR3 sequence is 15 residues long. From germline, CDR1 is SGHTA and CDR2 FQGNSA. V was clipped by 3 bases and J by 1 base; unmatched bases: 5. The CDR3 sequence is CASSLVGGAQETQYF. The CDR3, as DNA: TGTGCCAGCAGCTTGGTGGGAGGGGCCCAAGAGACCCAGTACTTC.

This clone was seen only a few times. The J gene is TRBJ1-5, the V gene TRBV6-6; 7 bases match TRBD1. Germline CDR1 is MNHNY and CDR2 is SVGAGI (reference sequence). There are 13 residues in the CDR3. With V trimmed by 11 bases and J by 4 bases, 8 bases remained unmatched. In DNA, the CDR3 is TGTGCCGTCCACAGGGGCCTTAATCAGCCCCAGCATTTT. It is translated as CAVHRGLNQPQHF.

The chain links TRBV7-8 to TRBJ2-2, with 10 bases aligning to TRBD2. The V and J ends lost 4 bases and 5 bases, in that order; junction bases with no gene match: 4. The germline V gene has CDR1 SGHVS and CDR2 FQNEAQ. The CDR3 runs 15 residues. The CDR3 loop is CASSSPSGGTGELFF. The CDR3 DNA is TGTGCCAGCAGCTCCCCTAGCGGGGGTACCGGGGAGCTGTTTTTT.

This clone was counted a few times. The rearrangement links TRBV5-1 to TRBJ2-2, with TRBD1 matching over 9 bases. V shed 5 bases, J shed 5 bases, and the junction held 4 bases outside the gene matches. The V gene's germline CDR1 is SGHRS and CDR2 YFSETQ. CDR3 size: 14 residues. CDR3 amino acids: CASSRDRATGELFF. CDR3 nucleotides: TGCGCCAGCAGTCGGGACAGGGCTACCGGGGAGCTGTTTTTT.

This chain connects TRBV28 to TRBJ2-1; TRBD1 agrees at 8 bases. The CDR3 extends over 17 amino acids. V lost 2 bases to trimming and J lost 2 bases; unmatched junction nucleotides: 8. The V gene's germline CDR1 is MDHEN and CDR2 SYDVKM. CDR3 in DNA: TGTGCCAGCAGTTTAGTCGAAGGACAGGGTACCTACAATGAGCAGTTCTTC. This sequence encodes CASSLVEGQGTYNEQFF.

This chain links TRBV5-1 with TRBJ2-2; a weak D match, TRBD1 (5 bases). The V gene lost 6 bases and the J gene lost 0 bases, with 9 bases spanning the gap. The germline V gene has CDR1 SGHRS and CDR2 YFSETQ. There are 14 residues in the CDR3. The CDR3 here is CASTHRTNTGELFF. CDR3 nucleotides: TGCGCCAGCACCCACAGGACGAACACCGGGGAGCTGTTTTTT. The full variable domain, completed using reference TRBV5-1 and TRBJ2-2, is KAGVTQTPRYLIKTRGQQVTLSCSPISGHRSVSWYQQTPGQGLQFLFEYFSETQRNKGNFPGRFSGRQFSNSRSEMNVSTLELGDSALYLCASTHRTNTGELFFGEGSRLTVL.

The chain carries TRBV11-1 and TRBJ1-4; D perhaps matches TRBD1 (6 bases). This CDR3 is 16 amino acids long. Germline-derived CDR1 and CDR2 are SGHAT and FQDESV (reference sequence). Trimming shortened V by 3 bases and J by 6 bases, and 17 bases separated the two germline ends. The CDR3 spells CASSLRHTDSDEKLFF. The CDR3 region has the DNA TGTGCCAGCAGCTTGCGCCACACGGACAGCGATGAAAAACTGTTTTTT.

The V and J genes are TRBV27 and TRBJ1-1, with 8 bases that match TRBD1. With V trimmed by 4 bases and J by 1 base, 5 bases remained unmatched. The germline V gene encodes CDR1 MNHEY and CDR2 SMNVEV (reference sequence). The CDR3 length is 15 residues. The DNA for the CDR3 is TGTGCCAGCAGTTCTAACAGGGGGAGGAACACTGAAGCTTTCTTT. Protein sequence: CASSSNRGRNTEAFF.

This clone appeared a single time. This rearrangement joins TRBV7-2 to TRBJ1-5; 7 bases are shared with TRBD1. Trimming took 3 bases from V and 5 from J; bases not matched to a gene: 7. CDR3 size: 15 residues. CDR1 and CDR2 (germline): SGHTA, FQGNSA. The CDR3 reads CASSFGAGTDQPQHF. The DNA of the CDR3 is TGTGCCAGCAGCTTCGGAGCCGGGACAGATCAGCCCCAGCATTTT.